This is a list of T cell receptor beta chains from one sample in a study of control samples from healthy donors and cancer patients. The table came from immunoSEQ multiplex PCR; TCRdb's copy has only in-frame clones and leaves some out. This sample has about 100,000 clones; roughly 89% occur once, and the top ten carry 2.5% to 3.5%. The specimen sequenced was blood. These receptors were taken from a human donor in good health. The donor label of this sample is uncertain. CDR3s include the opening cysteine and the closing phenylalanine or tryptophan. The D gene is left open where the match is weak. Clone size is stated in some rows and not others, as once, few, many or a class when expanded.

>TRBV7-8|.|.|TRBJ1-2
CASSPPSWGRDGYTF
TGTGCCAGCAGCCCACCTTCCTGGGGAAGAGATGGCTACACCTTC
>TRBV5-1|.|.|TRBJ2-7
CASSLDQGNEQYF
TGCGCCAGCAGCTTGGACCAGGGTAACGAGCAGTACTTC
>TRBV2|.|TRBD1|TRBJ1-6
CASSGTGEGSPLHF
TGTGCCAGCAGCGGGACAGGGGAGGGCTCACCCCTCCACTTT
>TRBV4-1|.|.|TRBJ1-3
CASSQDKRAIGNTIYF
TGCGCCAGCAGCCAAGATAAGAGGGCAATAGGAAACACCATATATTTT
>TRBV6-5|few|TRBD1|TRBJ1-5
CASSSGQRSQPQHF
TGTGCCAGCAGTTCGGGACAGCGGAGCCAGCCCCAGCATTTT
>TRBV6-2/TRBV6-3|.|.|TRBJ1-5
CASSYSTGQPQHF
TGTGCCAGCAGTTACTCGACAGGTCAGCCCCAGCATTTT
>TRBV11-2|.|.|TRBJ2-6
CASSLEGPFSGANVLTF
TGTGCCAGCAGCTTAGAAGGTCCTTTCTCTGGGGCCAACGTCCTGACTTTC
>TRBV14|.|.|TRBJ1-2
CASSHSSSYYGYTF
TGTGCCAGCAGTCATAGTTCCTCCTACTATGGCTACACCTTC
>TRBV6-1|few|.|TRBJ1-5
CASSDRAENQPQHF
TGTGCCAGCAGTGACAGGGCCGAGAATCAGCCCCAGCATTTT
>TRBV5-1|.|.|TRBJ2-3
CASGDGTTDTQYF
TGCGCCAGCGGGGACGGGACCACAGATACGCAGTATTTT
>TRBV20-1|.|.|TRBJ1-1
CSASLPGSTEAFF
TGCAGTGCTAGTCTTCCCGGGAGCACTGAAGCTTTCTTT
>TRBV5-1|.|.|TRBJ1-2
CASSADGYPRSGYTF
TGCGCCAGCAGTGCGGACGGTTACCCCCGGAGTGGCTACACCTTC
>TRBV4-1|.|.|TRBJ2-6
CASSQWGGVWATGANVLTF
TGCGCCAGCAGCCAATGGGGCGGGGTCTGGGCCACTGGGGCCAACGTCCTGACTTTC
>TRBV19|.|TRBD1|TRBJ1-1
CASSARTGGKGTEAFF
TGTGCCAGTAGTGCGAGGACAGGGGGGAAGGGCACTGAAGCTTTCTTT
>TRBV4-1|.|.|TRBJ2-3
CASSQEKSARGTDTQYF
TGCGCCAGCAGCCAAGAAAAATCCGCTCGTGGCACAGATACGCAGTATTTT
>TRBV12-3/TRBV12-4|few|.|TRBJ1-2
CASSLRKDYGYTF
TGTGCCAGCAGTTTAAGAAAGGACTATGGCTACACCTTC
>TRBV11-3|.|.|TRBJ1-1
CASSQGSAEAFF
TGTGCCAGCAGCCAAGGGTCCGCTGAAGCTTTCTTT
>TRBV10-3|once|.|TRBJ2-7
CAIDRAGGSEQYF
TGTGCCATCGATCGGGCAGGGGGGAGCGAGCAGTACTTC
>TRBV5-4|.|.|TRBJ1-3
CASSHQHGNTIYF
TGTGCCAGCAGCCACCAGCATGGAAACACCATATATTTT
>TRBV21-1|.|.|TRBJ1-5
CASSKDQPQHF
TGTGCCAGCAGCAAAGATCAGCCCCAGCATTTT
>TRBV3-1/TRBV3-2|.|.|TRBJ1-1
CASSHRNTEAFF
TGTGCCAGCAGCCATCGGAACACTGAAGCTTTCTTT
>TRBV28|.|.|TRBJ1-2
CATKEGGNYGYTF
TGTGCCACCAAAGAGGGGGGAAACTATGGCTACACCTTC
>TRBV2|.|.|TRBJ1-5
CASSRQGSNQPQHF
TGTGCCAGCAGTCGTCAGGGTAGCAATCAGCCCCAGCATTTT
>TRBV5-5|.|.|TRBJ2-5
CASSLEETQYF
TGTGCCAGCAGCCTAGAAGAGACCCAGTACTTC
>TRBV20-1|.|.|TRBJ1-2
CSASLQGPYGYTF
TGCAGTGCTAGTTTGCAGGGTCCCTATGGCTACACCTTC
>TRBV6-1|.|.|TRBJ2-5
CASSEVRGWQETQYF
TGTGCCAGCAGTGAAGTCAGGGGTTGGCAAGAGACCCAGTACTTC
>TRBV5-4|.|TRBD1|TRBJ1-1
CASSHNRGPGTEAFF
TGTGCCAGCAGCCATAACAGGGGGCCGGGCACTGAAGCTTTCTTT
>TRBV24-1|.|.|TRBJ2-1
CATSDPDGKSYNEQFF
TGTGCCACCAGTGATCCCGACGGAAAATCCTACAATGAGCAGTTCTTC
>TRBV27|once|.|TRBJ2-1
CASSFQSSYNEQFF
TGTGCCAGCAGTTTCCAAAGCTCCTACAATGAGCAGTTCTTC
>TRBV2|.|.|TRBJ2-7
CASSAREDEDEQYF
TGTGCCAGCAGTGCCCGAGAAGATGAGGACGAGCAGTACTTC
>TRBV7-9|.|TRBD2|TRBJ2-5
CASSPGRDQETQYF
TGTGCCAGCAGCCCAGGGAGGGACCAAGAGACCCAGTACTTC
>TRBV30|.|.|TRBJ1-1
CACTPQGTSNTEAFF
TGTGCCTGCACGCCCCAGGGCACTTCGAACACTGAAGCTTTCTTT
>TRBV28|.|.|TRBJ1-3
CASSPGGAEGNTIYF
TGTGCCAGCAGCCCGGGGGGGGCAGAAGGAAACACCATATATTTT
>TRBV6-2/TRBV6-3|.|TRBD2|TRBJ2-5
CASSPMRRGGQETQYF
TGTGCCAGCAGCCCGATGAGGCGGGGGGGCCAGGAGACCCAGTACTTC
>TRBV7-2|once|.|TRBJ1-3
CASSFTGTAGNTIYF
TGTGCCAGCAGCTTTACGGGGACGGCTGGAAACACCATATATTTT
>TRBV5-1|.|TRBD1|TRBJ1-2
CASSSQGQGRYGYTF
TGCGCCAGCAGCTCCCAAGGACAGGGTCGATATGGCTACACCTTC
>TRBV11-3|.|.|TRBJ1-5
CASSLGQISNQPQHF
TGTGCCAGCAGCTTAGGGCAGATTAGCAATCAGCCCCAGCATTTT
>TRBV29-1|.|.|TRBJ1-1
CSVEDERMNTEAFF
TGCAGCGTTGAAGACGAGCGGATGAACACTGAAGCTTTCTTT
>TRBV4-1|.|TRBD2|TRBJ2-7
CASSQDVRDYGLYEQYF
TGCGCCAGCAGCCAAGATGTAAGGGACTACGGACTCTACGAGCAGTACTTC
>TRBV10-3|.|.|TRBJ2-7
CAISGSGSISYEQYF
TGTGCCATCAGTGGGTCAGGGTCGATTTCCTACGAGCAGTACTTC
>TRBV11-2|.|.|TRBJ1-1
CASRRGQNTEAFF
TGTGCCAGCAGACGTGGACAGAACACTGAAGCTTTCTTT
>TRBV24-1|few|TRBD1|TRBJ2-5
CATSDRSQGTGETQYF
TGTGCCACCAGTGACCGATCACAGGGGACGGGAGAGACCCAGTACTTC
>TRBV4-1|.|.|TRBJ2-7
CASSQQHMGHYEQYF
TGCGCCAGCAGCCAGCAGCATATGGGGCACTACGAGCAGTACTTC
>TRBV7-2|.|.|TRBJ1-1
CASSFFPEAFF
TGTGCCAGCAGCTTTTTTCCGGAAGCTTTCTTT
>TRBV12-3/TRBV12-4|few|.|TRBJ1-3
CASSLASGNTIYF
TGTGCCAGCAGTTTAGCTTCTGGAAACACCATATATTTT
>TRBV30|.|.|TRBJ1-2
CACTRDDNYGYTF
TGTGCCTGTACGCGGGATGATAACTATGGCTACACCTTC
>TRBV27|once|.|TRBJ1-2
CASSTGTGANYGYTF
TGTGCCAGCAGTACAGGGACTGGAGCTAACTATGGCTACACCTTC
>TRBV2|.|TRBD2|TRBJ2-7
CASSLGGFEQYF
TGTGCCAGCAGTCTGGGGGGGTTCGAGCAGTACTTC
>TRBV5-1|.|.|TRBJ1-1
CASSLDGGQGAFF
TGCGCCAGCAGCTTGGACGGGGGCCAGGGAGCTTTCTTT
>TRBV28|.|TRBD1|TRBJ1-4
CASSSEQGGKLFF
TGTGCCAGCAGTTCGGAGCAGGGGGGGAAACTGTTTTTT
>TRBV2|.|.|TRBJ1-6
CASSEGYRGHNSPLHF
TGTGCCAGCAGTGAGGGGTACCGGGGACATAATTCACCCCTCCACTTT